The source of this TCR beta chain is a study of T-cell reconstitution after alpha-beta-depleted transplantation in children. Germline CDR1 is SNHLY and CDR2 is FYNNEI. The CDR3 spans 16 residues. Trimming shortened V by 4 bases and J by 1 base, and 14 bases separated the two germline ends. Unique molecular identifiers featured in how the TCRbeta library was prepared. TCRdb reprocessed the PCR reads via MiXCR and lists one record per CDR3 protein. The sample has about 460,000 distinct CDR3 sequences, about 10% seen once. The sample here was PBMCs, mostly from graft donor cells, taken 180 days after TCRalphabeta/CD19-depleted stem cell transplant. The clonotype originates from a female patient aged 2-10 years who had a stem cell transplant for aplastic anemia, so the T cells may come from the graft donor. The chain combines TRBV2 with TRBJ2-4, with D maybe TRBD2 (5 bases). The chain's CDR3 is CASSVPPDSAKNIQYF. The CDR3 nucleotides are TGTGCCAGCAGTGTCCCCCCGGACTCGGCCAAAAACATTCAGTACTTC.